The present entry profiles one T cell receptor (beta chain) with its context. Cohorts were determined from participant-reported clinical history. Methods used by the authors: Reference gene primer amplification yielded estimated nucleated cell counts. Data came from immunoSEQ multiplex PCR; TCRdb stores just in-frame clones and leaves some out. The DNA gave D and trimming, while V, J and clone size come from that table. The sample lists approximately 260,000 clones; around nine tenths were seen once. This CDR3 has 15 amino acids. The germline CDR1 and CDR2 sequences are LGHDT and YNNKEL (reference sequence). The J segment lost 3 bases and the V segment lost 2 bases, leaving 5 bases of the junction unmatched. These data originate in a study of blood T cell repertoires in COVID-19. As for the study in general: Donors in the United States, Italy and Spain gave samples during acute or convalescent COVID-19.

This TCR was sampled from a woman younger than 35 who had recovered from COVID-19. The rearrangement joins TRBV3-1 (or the pseudogene TRBV3-2) to TRBJ2-7; TRBD2 matches at 9 bases. Input material: PBMCs or T cells enriched from blood (not recorded which). The CDR3 loop reads CASSQPAGGFYEQYF. Here the CDR3 DNA reads TGTGCCAGCAGCCAACCAGCGGGAGGTTTCTACGAGCAGTACTTC.